Following are 11 T cell receptor beta chains from one sample sequenced in a study of PD-1 blockade in mismatch repair-deficient tumors. Only in-frame clones appear in the TCRdb table, and some are missing; sequencing was by immunoSEQ multiplex PCR. The table includes 75,000 to 85,000 clones, 81% detected once. The starting material was peripheral blood, obtained 12 weeks after starting pembrolizumab. The receptor set was obtained from an adult with mismatch repair-deficient cancer.

This clone was found a few times. This rearrangement joins TRBV11-2 to TRBJ2-1; 8 nucleotides line up with TRBD2. This CDR3 is 16 amino acids long. V lost 2 bases and J lost 5; bases outside the gene matches: 8. Per the germline V gene, CDR1 is SGHAT and CDR2 is FQNNGV. The CDR3 is CASSLRGSGTDNEQFF. DNA of the CDR3: TGTGCCAGCAGCTTACGAGGTAGCGGGACTGACAATGAGCAGTTCTTC.

The gene calls are TRBV10-1 and TRBJ2-7, with D tentatively TRBD1 (6 bases). Trimming stripped 9 bases from V and 3 bases from J, with 18 bases between. The CDR3 spans 14 residues. Looked up from germline, CDR1 is WNHNN and CDR2 is SYGVQD (reference sequence). CDR3 DNA sequence: TGCGCCAGAGCCCAGAGGGGGACCTTCTACGAGCAGTACTTC. Its translation: CARAQRGTFYEQYF.

Concerning this clone: In the same sample, other DNA sequences code for this CDR3. The chain links TRBV4-1 to TRBJ2-6; the D is unclear. The germline V gene encodes CDR1 MGHRA and CDR2 YSYEKL. The CDR3 extends over 17 amino acids. Trimming removed 0 bases at V and 2 bases at J, with 11 bases between. CDR3 nucleotides: TGCGCCAGCAGCCAAGATCGATCGGACCCTGGGGCCAACGTCCTGACTTTC. Its translation: CASSQDRSDPGANVLTF.

V and J are TRBV14 and TRBJ1-4; the match to TRBD1 covers 7 bases. Germline CDR1 SGHDN, CDR2 FVKESK. The CDR3 is made up of 15 amino acids. The V and J ends lost 5 bases and 0 bases, in that order; junction bases with no gene match: 3. The chain's CDR3 is CASSKGTATNEKLFF. DNA of the CDR3: TGTGCCAGCAGCAAGGGGACAGCAACTAATGAAAAACTGTTTTTT.

The chain employs TRBV9 and TRBJ2-1; 8 nucleotides agree with TRBD2. J was trimmed by 0 bases and V by 4 bases; bases with no gene match: 9. In germline, CDR1 is SGDLS, CDR2 YYNGEE. CDR3 size: 17 residues. The CDR3 DNA reads as TGTGCCAGCAGCCATGATAGGAGCGGGAGCTCCTACAATGAGCAGTTCTTC. Encoded protein: CASSHDRSGSSYNEQFF. Variable domain in full (rest from reference TRBV9 and TRBJ2-1): DSGVTQTPKHLITATGQRVTLRCSPRSGDLSVYWYQQSLDQGLQFLIQYYNGEERAKGNILERFSAQQFPDLHSELNLSSLELGDSALYFCASSHDRSGSSYNEQFFGPGTRLTVL.

This clone was detected only once. V and J are TRBV4-2 and TRBJ1-6, with D possibly being TRBD1 (6 bases). Trimming left V 2 bases short and J 7 bases short, with 9 bases between. The CDR3 runs 14 residues. CDR1 LGHNA and CDR2 YNFKEQ come from the germline V gene. In DNA form, the CDR3 reads TGTGCCAGCAGCCAAAACAGGGAAAATTCACCCCTCCACTTT. It yields the protein CASSQNRENSPLHF.

This clone was seen only a few times. V and J are TRBV6-1 and TRBJ1-2; TRBD1 might be the D (5 bases). The length of the CDR3 is 13 residues. Germline V gives CDR1 MNHNS, CDR2 SASEGT. Between the trimmed V and J ends, which lost 7 bases and 5 bases, there was a span of 14 bases. The CDR3 sequence: CASMKQGSYGYTF. The CDR3 coding sequence is TGTGCCAGCATGAAGCAGGGCTCATATGGCTACACCTTC.

CDR3 loop: CAWSVSKTGGSVAFF. The CDR3 DNA is TGTGCCTGGAGTGTATCAAAAACAGGGGGGTCTGTGGCTTTCTTT. V is TRBV30 and J is TRBJ1-1; 8 positions agree with TRBD1. Germline CDR1 GTSNPN, CDR2 SVGIG (reference sequence). The CDR3 spans 15 residues. V was pared by 0 bases and J by 11 bases, with 14 bases of the junction left unmatched.

The rearrangement uses TRBV6-5 and TRBJ2-7; 11 bases line up with TRBD2. This CDR3 is built from 14 residues. Germline CDR1 and CDR2: MNHEY and SVGAGI. Trimming took 5 bases from V and 4 from J; bases not matched to a gene: 4. In nucleotides, the CDR3 is TGTGCCAGCAGTGCGACTAGCGGGACTTACGAGCAGTACTTC. Its translation: CASSATSGTYEQYF.

This chain connects TRBV10-3 to TRBJ2-7; D may match TRBD1 or TRBD2 (5 bases each). The germline V and J ends were trimmed by 5 bases and 0 bases, with 11 bases remaining between them. CDR1 is ENHRY and CDR2 is SYGVKD in the germline V gene. This CDR3 is built from 14 residues. In nucleotides, the CDR3 is TGTGCCATCAGTCCCGGGACGGCCTCCTACGAGCAGTACTTC. Translated, it gives CAISPGTASYEQYF.

The chain couples TRBV7-3 to TRBJ1-2; D possibly corresponds to TRBD1 (5 bases). V dropped 6 bases and J dropped 8 bases, with 16 bases sitting between them. The CDR3 length is 13 residues. From germline, CDR1 is SGHTA and CDR2 FQGTGA. The CDR3 DNA reads as TGTGCCAGCAGTCAGACAGCCTCTGGGGGCTACACCTTC. Protein sequence: CASSQTASGGYTF.